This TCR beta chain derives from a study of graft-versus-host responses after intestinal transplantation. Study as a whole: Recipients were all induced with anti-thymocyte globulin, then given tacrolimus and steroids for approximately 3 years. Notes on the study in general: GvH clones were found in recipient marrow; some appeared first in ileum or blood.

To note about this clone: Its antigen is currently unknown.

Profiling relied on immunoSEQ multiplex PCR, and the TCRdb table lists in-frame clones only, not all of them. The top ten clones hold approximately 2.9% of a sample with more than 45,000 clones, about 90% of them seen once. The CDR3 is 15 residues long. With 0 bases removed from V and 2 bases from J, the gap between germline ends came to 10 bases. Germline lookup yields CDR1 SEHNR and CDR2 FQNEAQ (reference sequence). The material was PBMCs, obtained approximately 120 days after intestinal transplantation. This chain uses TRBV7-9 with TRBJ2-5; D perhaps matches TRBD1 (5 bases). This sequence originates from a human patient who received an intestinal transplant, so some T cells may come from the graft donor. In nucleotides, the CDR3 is TGTGCCAGCAGCTTAGCGACAGCTTTTCAAGAGACCCAGTACTTC. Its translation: CASSLATAFQETQYF.